The source of this TCR beta chain is a study of shared clonotypes between healthy human individuals. Study-level information: Plates per donor: three CD4 naive, three CD4 memory, two CD8 naive, one CD8 memory. Study-level findings and limits: A generally larger estimated richness was seen in naive subsets than in memory subsets.

With 2 bases removed from V and 4 bases from J, the gap between germline ends came to 18 bases. The germline V gene encodes CDR1 LNHNV and CDR2 YYDKDF (reference sequence). The CDR3 loop spans 16 amino acids. This clone was observed a single time. Its target is not known. Terminally differentiated effector memory CD45RA+ cells were excluded by CCR7 positive selection of CD45RO-negative cells. Repertoires were generated with immunoSEQ multiplex PCR, while TCRdb's copy carries only in-frame clones and drops some. This table holds millions of clones, about 93% found once. This TCR was recovered from a man aged 18 to 35 in good health. Some clones in this sample may be carry-over from other donors' samples. Sequenced material: naive CD8+ T cells from PBMCs. The rearrangement joins TRBV15 to TRBJ2-7; D gene ambiguous. The CDR3 loop reads CATSRLPAAEEYEQYF. DNA for the CDR3: TGTGCCACCAGCAGACTCCCCGCGGCAGAGGAATACGAGCAGTACTTC.